This T cell receptor (beta chain) was sequenced in a study of cytomegalovirus exposure and HLA in healthy donors. Study details: From about 179 million T cells, an earlier analysis saw around 120 million unique TCR beta sequences.

PCR involved 60 Vbeta and 13 Jbeta primers. The repertoire was sequenced with immunoSEQ multiplex PCR; TCRdb's copy has only in-frame clones and lacks some. The profile covers about 140,000 clones, with approximately 80% appearing a single time and roughly 4.9% taken by the ten largest. This CDR3 has 16 residues. Deletions cut 6 bases from V and 5 bases from J, with 20 bases between. Germline V gene lookup returns CDR1 SGHAT and CDR2 FQNNGV. The V call is TRBV11-2, the J call TRBJ2-1; D possibly corresponds to TRBD1 (6 bases). The clonotype originates from a woman aged 50 to 60 in good health and CMV-seronegative. Material: PBMCs. In DNA form, the CDR3 reads TGTGCCAGCAGTCATGTTGCCAGGACAGCCAACAATGAGCAGTTCTTC. This translates into CASSHVARTANNEQFF.